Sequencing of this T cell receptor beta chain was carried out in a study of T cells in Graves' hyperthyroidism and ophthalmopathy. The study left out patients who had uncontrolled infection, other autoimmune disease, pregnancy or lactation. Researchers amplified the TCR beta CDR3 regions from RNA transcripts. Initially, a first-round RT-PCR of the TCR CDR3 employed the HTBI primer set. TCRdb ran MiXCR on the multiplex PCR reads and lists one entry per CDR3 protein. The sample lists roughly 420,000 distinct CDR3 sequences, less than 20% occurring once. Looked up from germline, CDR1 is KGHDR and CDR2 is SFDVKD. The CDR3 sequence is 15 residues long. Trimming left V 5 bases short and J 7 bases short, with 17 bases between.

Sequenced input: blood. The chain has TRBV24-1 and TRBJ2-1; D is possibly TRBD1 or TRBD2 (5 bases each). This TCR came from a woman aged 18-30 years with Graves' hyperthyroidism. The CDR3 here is CATSAGAPPGNEQFF. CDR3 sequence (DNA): TGTGCCACCAGTGCCGGGGCTCCCCCTGGAAATGAGCAGTTCTTC.